This T cell receptor (beta chain) was sequenced for a study of immune cell composition in non-small cell lung cancer. Findings and caveats of the study: No significant correlation existed between pack-years smoked and tumour clonality. About 80% of squamous and 30% to 40% of adenocarcinoma cases had tumour-associated clones >0.5%. Top 10 clone scores and clonality were higher in squamous than adenocarcinoma.

The repertoire was sequenced with immunoSEQ multiplex PCR; TCRdb's copy has only in-frame clones and lacks some. The data show about 2,800 clones, around 78% seen once. V shed 1 base and J 5 bases; nucleotides not matched to a gene: 7. The CDR3 length is 16 residues. CDR1 SEHNR and CDR2 FQNEAQ come from the germline V gene (reference sequence). Of note for this clone: Its specificity is not known.

Template was genomic DNA from frozen, unsorted single-cell suspensions. This rearrangement joins TRBV7-9 to TRBJ2-5; the match to TRBD2 covers 10 bases. This TCR derives from a human donor with non-small cell lung cancer. Sequencing used lung tumor tissue. Here the CDR3 DNA reads TGTGCCAGCAGCTTAGTTAGCGGGAGGCCCGGGGAGACCCAGTACTTC. Amino acids: CASSLVSGRPGETQYF.